This T cell receptor beta chain was sequenced during a study of T cell responses to AZD1222 COVID-19 vaccine. Profiled with immunoSEQ multiplex PCR; TCRdb holds only in-frame clones, not every one. The sample records about 140,000 clones, approximately 88% being singletons. Germline V CDR1 and CDR2: SGHRS, YFSETQ. V lost 0 bases, J lost 8 bases, and 17 bases lay in between. CDR3 length: 15 residues. Findings of the study overall: As reported, nearly half of all spike-specific TCRs target variant regions that are unmutated. Donors were mostly white British, more females; clonal diversity possibly underestimated.

This clone was seen more than once but under ten times. Its cognate antigen is unknown. The receptor was derived from an adult in good health. This specimen consisted of peripheral blood, obtained on day 0 of AZD1222 vaccination. The genes are TRBV5-1 and TRBJ1-2; D not resolved. CDR3 nucleotides: TGCGCCAGCAGCTTGGTCGGGGATTCGTTTGACGGCTACACCTTC. Amino acid sequence: CASSLVGDSFDGYTF.